Shown below are 16 T cell receptor beta chains from a single sample sequenced in a study of spatial heterogeneity in lung cancer. The time point is: sample taken at primary tumor resection. TCRdb called the 5' RACE reads again in MiXCR, with one record for every CDR3 protein. The data contain roughly 48,000 distinct CDR3 sequences, roughly 5.2% of them singletons. The input for sequencing was PBMCs, taken at surgery. The receptors come from a male donor with early-stage non-small cell lung cancer.

This clonotype was counted at least ten times. In DNA form, the CDR3 reads TGTGCCAGCAGTTCAATCGGGGGGAGGTTGGCCTACGAGCAGTACTTC. It yields the protein CASSSIGGRLAYEQYF. V and J are TRBV6-6 and TRBJ2-7; 7 bases line up with TRBD2. V trimming: 4 bases; J trimming: 2 bases; junction bases outside the gene matches: 11. The CDR3 runs 16 residues. Germline V gene data show CDR1 as MNHNY and CDR2 as SVGAGI (reference sequence).

This clonotype is deemed medium-sized (0.01 to 0.1%). The rearrangement links TRBV2 to TRBJ2-5; a weak D match, TRBD1 (6 bases). The length of the CDR3 is 14 residues. Trimming left V 4 bases short and J 2 bases short, with 11 bases between. Looked up from germline, CDR1 is SNHLY and CDR2 is FYNNEI. DNA for the CDR3: TGTGCCAGCAGTGGCCAGGGGCCGCAAGAGACCCAGTACTTC. As protein: CASSGQGPQETQYF. The variable domain in full, completed from reference TRBV2 and TRBJ2-5, reads EPEVTQTPSHQVTQMGQEVILRCVPISNHLYFYWYRQILGQKVEFLVSFYNNEISEKSEIFDDQFSVERPDGSNFTLKIRSTKLEDSAMYFCASSGQGPQETQYFGPGTRLLVL.

In its sample, this clonotype was seen many times. This chain connects TRBV28 to TRBJ1-2; D not resolved. Germline V gene lookup returns CDR1 MDHEN and CDR2 SYDVKM. V was clipped by 8 bases and J by 2 bases, with 9 bases between them. CDR3 length: 12 residues. The CDR3 region is CASVGGNYGYTF. CDR3 sequence (DNA): TGTGCCAGCGTGGGTGGAAACTATGGCTACACCTTC.

This clonotype occurred many times. V gene TRBV20-1 combines with J gene TRBJ2-7; D unresolved. Trimming cost V 5 bases and J 7 bases, with 18 bases left between them. This CDR3 has 13 amino acids. Germline assignment: CDR1 DFQATT and CDR2 SNEGSKA (reference sequence). CDR3 region: CSALQQTSSEQYF. The DNA of the CDR3 is TGCAGTGCTCTACAGCAAACCTCGAGTGAGCAGTACTTC.

This clonotype was observed at least ten times. J is TRBJ1-4 and V is TRBV4-3, with D maybe TRBD1 (5 bases). The V gene lost 0 bases and the J gene lost 5 bases, with 19 bases spanning the gap. The germline gives CDR1 LGHNA, CDR2 YSLEER. This CDR3 region has 18 residues. CDR3 amino acids: CASSQDRWGFEPNEKLFF. CDR3 sequence (DNA): TGCGCCAGCAGCCAAGACCGGTGGGGCTTCGAACCGAATGAAAAACTGTTTTTT.

This clonotype was detected many times. The chain carries TRBV5-1 and TRBJ2-1, with 9 bases matching TRBD2. The J segment lost 3 bases and the V segment lost 4 bases, leaving 5 bases of the junction unmatched. Germline V gene data show CDR1 as SGHRS and CDR2 as YFSETQ. The CDR3 loop spans 15 amino acids. CDR3: CASSLSGGHYNEQFF. CDR3 DNA sequence: TGCGCCAGCAGCCTTAGCGGGGGCCACTACAATGAGCAGTTCTTC.

On this clonotype: This clone may be a read error of a much larger clone one base away. The chain couples TRBV21-1 to TRBJ2-2; TRBD2, as called in the table, went unchecked against the DNA. TRBV21-1 is a pseudogene locus. The CDR3 sequence is 16 residues long. Here the CDR3 reads CASTGLTGGHTGELFF. The CDR3 DNA reads as TGTGCCAGCACGGGACTAACGGGGGGCCACACCGGGGAGCTGTTTTTT.

This chain connects TRBV5-1 to TRBJ2-5, with unresolved D. This CDR3 comprises 13 residues. V was cut by 2 bases and J by 1 base, with 6 bases left in between. CDR1 is SGHRS and CDR2 is YFSETQ in the germline V gene. The CDR3 sequence is CASSFQTQETQYF. The CDR3 nucleotides are TGCGCCAGCAGCTTCCAGACCCAAGAGACCCAGTACTTC.

This clonotype has more than one count but fewer than ten. This rearrangement joins TRBV21-1 to TRBJ1-5; TRBD1 was called by the table and not checked on the DNA. TRBV21-1 is labeled a pseudogene. The CDR3 covers 17 residues. This chain's CDR3 is CARDPGQLLRSNQPQHF. For the CDR3, the DNA is TGTGCCAGGGATCCGGGACAGCTTTTACGGAGCAATCAGCCCCAGCATTTT.

The sample holds many counts of this clonotype. This rearrangement joins TRBV9 to TRBJ2-1, with D perhaps being TRBD1 or TRBD2 (5 bases each). Trimming pared 1 base from V and 8 bases from J, leaving 19 bases between. Germline V lookup: CDR1 SGDLS, CDR2 YYNGEE. CDR3 length: 16 residues. CDR3 protein: CASSVKPANQGHEQFF. DNA of the CDR3: TGTGCCAGCAGCGTAAAGCCCGCTAATCAGGGACATGAGCAGTTCTTC.

This clonotype was observed many times. The rearrangement uses TRBV29-1 and TRBJ1-1; D may be TRBD1 (5 bases). This CDR3 region has 14 residues. With 5 bases removed from V and 1 base from J, the gap between germline ends came to 14 bases. In germline, CDR1 is SQVTM, CDR2 ANQGSEA. The CDR3: CSVLSGTANTEAFF. The CDR3 coding sequence is TGCAGCGTTTTATCCGGGACGGCGAACACTGAAGCTTTCTTT.

There are many counts of this clonotype. The rearrangement uses TRBV5-6 and TRBJ1-2; 10 nucleotides align to TRBD1. After removal of 4 bases from V and 1 base from J, the junction contained 1 base not matched to a gene. Looked up from germline, CDR1 is SGHDT and CDR2 is YYEEEE. The CDR3 is made up of 14 amino acids. In DNA, the CDR3 is TGTGCCAGCAGCAGGGACAGGGGTAACTATGGCTACACCTTC. It codes for CASSRDRGNYGYTF.

This clonotype was recorded at least ten times. The chain has TRBV7-9 and TRBJ2-7; D uncertain. The CDR3 totals 12 residues. Germline CDR1 SEHNR, CDR2 FQNEAQ (reference sequence). Trimming cost V 5 bases and J 3 bases, with 8 bases left between them. The CDR3 DNA reads TGTGCCAGCAGCCCCTCTTTCTACGAGCAGTACTTC. Protein sequence: CASSPSFYEQYF.

This clonotype was observed at least ten times. The chain recombines TRBV6-5 with TRBJ2-6; the D is unclear. V was pared by 2 bases and J by 0 bases, with 11 bases between. Germline V gene lookup returns CDR1 MNHEY and CDR2 SVGAGI. The length of the CDR3 is 17 residues. For the CDR3, the DNA is TGTGCCAGCAGTTACAAAGCGATCAGCTCTGGGGCCAACGTCCTGACTTTC. Encoded protein: CASSYKAISSGANVLTF.

There are many counts of this clonotype. CDR3 protein: CATSRERRSTQYF. CDR3 DNA sequence: TGTGCCACCAGCAGAGAACGGAGGAGTACGCAGTATTTT. J is TRBJ2-3 and V is TRBV15; D is perhaps TRBD2 (5 bases). V was clipped by 0 bases and J by 8 bases, with 9 bases between them. CDR1 and CDR2 (germline): LNHNV, YYDKDF (reference sequence). There are 13 residues in the CDR3.

Many counts were recorded for this clonotype. The chain employs TRBV12-3 or TRBV12-4 and TRBJ2-2; TRBD2 matches 10 bases. There are 16 residues in the CDR3. V shed 7 bases, J shed 2 bases, and the junction held 7 bases outside the gene matches. CDR3 DNA sequence: TGTGCCAGCACGCTAAGCGGGAGGGGAAACACCGGGGAGCTGTTTTTT. Amino acids: CASTLSGRGNTGELFF.